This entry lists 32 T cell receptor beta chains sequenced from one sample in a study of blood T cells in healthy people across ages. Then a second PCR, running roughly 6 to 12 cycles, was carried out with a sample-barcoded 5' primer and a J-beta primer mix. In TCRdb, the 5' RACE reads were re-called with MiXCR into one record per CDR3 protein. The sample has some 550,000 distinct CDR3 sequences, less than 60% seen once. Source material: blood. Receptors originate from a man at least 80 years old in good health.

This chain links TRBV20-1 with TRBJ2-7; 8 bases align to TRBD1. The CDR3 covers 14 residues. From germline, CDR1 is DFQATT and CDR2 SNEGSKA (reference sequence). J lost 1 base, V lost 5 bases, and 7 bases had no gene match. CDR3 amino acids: CSARHRGSSYEQYF. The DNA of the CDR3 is TGCAGTGCTCGTCACAGGGGGTCATCCTACGAGCAGTACTTC.

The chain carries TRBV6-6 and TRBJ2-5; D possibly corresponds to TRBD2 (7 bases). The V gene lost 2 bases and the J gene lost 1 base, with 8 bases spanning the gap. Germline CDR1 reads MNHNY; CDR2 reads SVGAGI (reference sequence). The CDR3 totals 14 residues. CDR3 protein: CASSYAGAQETQYF. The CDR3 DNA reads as TGTGCCAGCAGTTACGCGGGGGCCCAAGAGACCCAGTACTTC.

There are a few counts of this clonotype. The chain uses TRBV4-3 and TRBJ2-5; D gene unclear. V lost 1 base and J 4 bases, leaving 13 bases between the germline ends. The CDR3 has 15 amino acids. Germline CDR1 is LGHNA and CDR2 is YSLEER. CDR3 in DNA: TGCGCCAGCAGCCAAGGCAGCAAGGGAATAGAGACCCAGTACTTC. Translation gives CASSQGSKGIETQYF.

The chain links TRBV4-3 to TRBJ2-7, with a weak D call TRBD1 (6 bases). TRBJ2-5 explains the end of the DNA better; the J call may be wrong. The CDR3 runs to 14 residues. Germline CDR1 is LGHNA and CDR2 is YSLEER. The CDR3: CASSQDPRGETQYF. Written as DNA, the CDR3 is TGCGCCAGCAGCCAAGACCCCAGGGGAGAGACCCAGTACTTC.

The CDR3 loop is CASSPRALGNEQFF. CDR3 DNA sequence: TGTGCCAGCAGCCCCCGGGCCCTGGGGAATGAGCAGTTCTTC. The chain carries TRBV7-2 and TRBJ2-1, with D unclear. V was shortened by 5 bases and J by 7 bases, with 15 bases between the two germline ends. CDR3 length equals 14 residues. Germline assignment: CDR1 SGHTA and CDR2 FQGNSA.

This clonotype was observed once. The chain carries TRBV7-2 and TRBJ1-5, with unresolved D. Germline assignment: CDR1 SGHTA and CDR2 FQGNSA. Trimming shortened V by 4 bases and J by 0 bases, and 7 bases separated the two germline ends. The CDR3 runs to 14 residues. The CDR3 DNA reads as TGTGCCAGCAGCTCCCAAATTAGCAATCAGCCCCAGCATTTT. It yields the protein CASSSQISNQPQHF. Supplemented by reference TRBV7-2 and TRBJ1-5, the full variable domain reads GAGVSQSPSNKVTEKGKDVELRCDPISGHTALYWYRQSLGQGLEFLIYFQGNSAPDKSGLPSDRFSAERTGGSVSTLTIQRTQQEDSAVYLCASSSQISNQPQHFGDGTRLSIL.

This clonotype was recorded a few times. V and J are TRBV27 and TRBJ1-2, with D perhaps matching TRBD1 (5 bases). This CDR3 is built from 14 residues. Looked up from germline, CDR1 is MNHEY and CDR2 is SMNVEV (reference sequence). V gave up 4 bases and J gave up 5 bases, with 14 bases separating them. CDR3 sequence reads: CASSYKAGLYGYTF. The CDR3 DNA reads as TGTGCCAGCAGTTACAAAGCAGGGCTTTATGGCTACACCTTC.

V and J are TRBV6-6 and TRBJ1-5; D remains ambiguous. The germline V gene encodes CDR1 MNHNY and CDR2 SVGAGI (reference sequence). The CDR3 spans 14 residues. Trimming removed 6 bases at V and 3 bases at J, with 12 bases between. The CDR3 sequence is CASRGTGYNQPQHF. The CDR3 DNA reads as TGTGCCAGCAGGGGAACGGGCTACAATCAGCCCCAGCATTTT.

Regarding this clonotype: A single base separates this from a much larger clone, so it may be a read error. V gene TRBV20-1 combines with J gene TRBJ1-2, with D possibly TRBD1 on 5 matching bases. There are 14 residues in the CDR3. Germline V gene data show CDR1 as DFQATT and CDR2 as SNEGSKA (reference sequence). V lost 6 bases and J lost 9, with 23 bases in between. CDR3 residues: CSAPDGTISFSYTF. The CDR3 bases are TGCAGTGCCCCAGACGGGACGATCAGTTTTAGCTACACCTTC.

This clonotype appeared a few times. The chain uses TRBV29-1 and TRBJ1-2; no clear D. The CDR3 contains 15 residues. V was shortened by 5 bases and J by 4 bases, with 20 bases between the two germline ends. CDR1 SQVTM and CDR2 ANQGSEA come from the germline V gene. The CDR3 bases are TGCAGCGTTCCTCACTTGGGAGGAGCTTTCTATGGCTACACCTTC. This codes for CSVPHLGGAFYGYTF.

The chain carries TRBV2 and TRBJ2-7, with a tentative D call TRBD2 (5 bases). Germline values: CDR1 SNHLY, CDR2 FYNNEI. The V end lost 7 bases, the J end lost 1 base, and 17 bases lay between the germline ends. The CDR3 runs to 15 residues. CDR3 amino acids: CASNPRTQMSYEQYF. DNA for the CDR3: TGTGCCAGCAACCCCCGGACTCAAATGTCCTACGAGCAGTACTTC.

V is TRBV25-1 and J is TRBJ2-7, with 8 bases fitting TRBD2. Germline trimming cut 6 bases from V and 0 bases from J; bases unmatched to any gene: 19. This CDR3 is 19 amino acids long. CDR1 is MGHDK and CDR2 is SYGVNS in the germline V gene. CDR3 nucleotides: TGTGCCAGCAGAGCCCCTGGGACTAGTGGGATGTCGACCTCCTACGAGCAGTACTTC. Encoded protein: CASRAPGTSGMSTSYEQYF.

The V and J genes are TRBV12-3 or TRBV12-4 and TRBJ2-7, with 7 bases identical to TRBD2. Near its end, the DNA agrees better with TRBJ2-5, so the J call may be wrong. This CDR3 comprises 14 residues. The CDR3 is CASSPRDYTKTQYF. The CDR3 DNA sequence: TGTGCCAGCAGCCCCAGGGACTACACCAAGACCCAGTACTTC.

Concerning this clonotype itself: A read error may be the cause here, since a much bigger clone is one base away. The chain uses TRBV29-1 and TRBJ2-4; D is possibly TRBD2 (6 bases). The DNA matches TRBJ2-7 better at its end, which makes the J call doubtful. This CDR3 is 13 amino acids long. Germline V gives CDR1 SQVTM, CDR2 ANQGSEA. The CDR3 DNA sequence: TGCAGCGGTACCGGAGGGGAGGCCTACGAGCAGTACTTC. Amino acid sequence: CSGTGGEAYEQYF.

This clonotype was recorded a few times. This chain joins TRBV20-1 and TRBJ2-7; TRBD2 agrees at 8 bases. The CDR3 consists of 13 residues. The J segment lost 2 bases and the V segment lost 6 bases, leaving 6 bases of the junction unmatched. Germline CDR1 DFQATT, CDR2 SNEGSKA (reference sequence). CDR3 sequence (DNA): TGCAGTGCCCAAAGCGGGAGAGCCTACGAGCAGTACTTC. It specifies CSAQSGRAYEQYF.

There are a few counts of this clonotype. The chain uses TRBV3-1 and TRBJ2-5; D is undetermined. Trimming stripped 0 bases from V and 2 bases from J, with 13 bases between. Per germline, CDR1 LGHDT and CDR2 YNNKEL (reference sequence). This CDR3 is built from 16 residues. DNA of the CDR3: TGTGCCAGCAGCCAAGATATAGCACGGAGTCAAGAGACCCAGTACTTC. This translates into CASSQDIARSQETQYF.

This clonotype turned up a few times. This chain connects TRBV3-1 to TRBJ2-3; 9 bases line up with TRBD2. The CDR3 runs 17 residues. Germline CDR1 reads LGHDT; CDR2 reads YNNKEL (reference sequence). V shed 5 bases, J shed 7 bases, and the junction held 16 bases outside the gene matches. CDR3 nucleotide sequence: TGTGCCAGCAGCTCCGGGACTAGCCTCGGCGGACGGAATACGCAGTATTTT. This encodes CASSSGTSLGGRNTQYF.

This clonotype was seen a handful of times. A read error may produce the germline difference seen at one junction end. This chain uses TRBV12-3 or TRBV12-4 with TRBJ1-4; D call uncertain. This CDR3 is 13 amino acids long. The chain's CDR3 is CASSSDTIEKLFF. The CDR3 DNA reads TGTGCCAGCAGCTCTGACACTATTGAAAAACTGTTTTTT.

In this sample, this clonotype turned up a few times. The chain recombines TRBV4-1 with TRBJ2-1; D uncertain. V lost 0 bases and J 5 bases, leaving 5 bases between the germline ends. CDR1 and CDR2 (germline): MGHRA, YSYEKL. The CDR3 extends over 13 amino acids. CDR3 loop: CASSQENDNEQFF. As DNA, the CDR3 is TGCGCCAGCAGCCAAGAAAACGACAATGAGCAGTTCTTC.

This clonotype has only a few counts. CDR3 amino acids: CASREPGLRETQYF. CDR3 in DNA: TGTGCCAGCAGAGAGCCCGGACTTAGAGAGACCCAGTACTTC. The V call is TRBV6-2 or TRBV6-3, the J call TRBJ2-5, with D possibly being TRBD2 (5 bases). Looked up from germline, CDR1 is MNHEY and CDR2 is SVGEGT. V was cut by 6 bases and J by 4 bases, with 15 bases left in between. The CDR3 consists of 14 residues.

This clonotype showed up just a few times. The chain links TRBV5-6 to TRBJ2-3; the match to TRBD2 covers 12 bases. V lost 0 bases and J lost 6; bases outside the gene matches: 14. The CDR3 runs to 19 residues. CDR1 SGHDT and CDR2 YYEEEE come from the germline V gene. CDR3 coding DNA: TGTGCCAGCAGCTTGGTAGGGCTAGCGGGGGGGCTAAATCTTGATACGCAGTATTTT. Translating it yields CASSLVGLAGGLNLDTQYF.

The CDR3 loop is CASSVGPSQETQYF. In DNA form, the CDR3 reads TGTGCCAGCAGCGTGGGGCCATCCCAAGAGACCCAGTACTTC. V is TRBV9 and J is TRBJ2-5, with D possibly being TRBD1 (5 bases). Germline CDR1 and CDR2: SGDLS and YYNGEE. With 2 bases removed from V and 1 base from J, the gap between germline ends came to 9 bases. CDR3 length: 14 amino acids.

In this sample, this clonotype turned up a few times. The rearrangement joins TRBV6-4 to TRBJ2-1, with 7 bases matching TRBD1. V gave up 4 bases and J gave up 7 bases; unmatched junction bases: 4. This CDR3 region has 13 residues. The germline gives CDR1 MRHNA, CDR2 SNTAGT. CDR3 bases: TGTGCCAGCAGTGTGGCCAGGGGGAATGAGCAGTTCTTC. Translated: CASSVARGNEQFF.

In DNA form, the CDR3 reads TGCAGTGCCCGCCGGGACGCAAGCACAGATACGCAGTATTTT. Its translation is CSARRDASTDTQYF. The gene calls are TRBV20-1 and TRBJ2-3; D possibly matches TRBD1 or TRBD2 (5 bases each). The V gene lost 6 bases and the J gene lost 0 bases, with 13 bases spanning the gap. This CDR3 comprises 14 residues. Germline CDR1 reads DFQATT; CDR2 reads SNEGSKA (reference sequence).

The DNA of the CDR3 is TGTGCCAGCAGTTTGGACCGAGGGACAGGGCATTCACCCCTCCACTTT. Its protein product is CASSLDRGTGHSPLHF. The chain joins TRBV12-3 or TRBV12-4 to TRBJ1-6, with 9 bases that match TRBD1. V was pared by 3 bases and J by 8 bases, with 8 bases of the junction left unmatched. The length of the CDR3 is 16 residues.

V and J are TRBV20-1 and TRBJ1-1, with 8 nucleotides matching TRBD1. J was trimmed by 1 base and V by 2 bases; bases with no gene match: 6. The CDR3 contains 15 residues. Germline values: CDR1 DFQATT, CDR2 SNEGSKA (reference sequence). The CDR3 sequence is CSARPYGQGNTEAFF. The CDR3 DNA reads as TGCAGTGCTAGACCATATGGACAGGGGAACACTGAAGCTTTCTTT.

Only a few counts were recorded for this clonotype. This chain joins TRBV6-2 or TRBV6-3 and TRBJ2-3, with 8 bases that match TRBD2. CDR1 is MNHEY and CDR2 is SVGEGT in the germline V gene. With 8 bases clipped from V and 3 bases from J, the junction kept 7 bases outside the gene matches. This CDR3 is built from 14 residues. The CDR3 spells CASQGTRTTDTQYF. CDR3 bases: TGTGCCAGCCAAGGGACTAGAACAACAGATACGCAGTATTTT.

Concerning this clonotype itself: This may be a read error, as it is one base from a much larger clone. The CDR3, as DNA: TGTGCCAACAGTCCACAGGGGTGGGCGGGCACAGATACGCAGTATTTT. This gives the protein CANSPQGWAGTDTQYF. The V gene is TRBV25-1, the J gene TRBJ2-3; TRBD1 aligns across 7 bases. The CDR3 runs 16 residues. Per germline, CDR1 MGHDK and CDR2 SYGVNS.

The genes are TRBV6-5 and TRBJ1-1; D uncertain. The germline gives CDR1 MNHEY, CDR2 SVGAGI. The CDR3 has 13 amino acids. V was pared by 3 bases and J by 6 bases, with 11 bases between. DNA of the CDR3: TGTGCCAGCAGTTATAGGGTACGCGCTGAAGCTTTCTTT. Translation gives CASSYRVRAEAFF.

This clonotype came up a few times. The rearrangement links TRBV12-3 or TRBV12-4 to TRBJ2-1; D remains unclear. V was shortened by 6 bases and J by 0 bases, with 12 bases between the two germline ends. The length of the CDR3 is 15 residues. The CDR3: CASSMTPISYNEQFF. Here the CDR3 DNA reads TGTGCCAGCAGCATGACACCGATCTCCTACAATGAGCAGTTCTTC.

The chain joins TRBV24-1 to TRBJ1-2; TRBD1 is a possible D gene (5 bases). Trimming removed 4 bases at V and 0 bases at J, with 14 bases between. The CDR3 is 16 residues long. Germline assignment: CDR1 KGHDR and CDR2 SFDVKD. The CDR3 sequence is CATSDSDSPANYGYTF. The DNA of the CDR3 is TGTGCCACCAGTGACTCAGACAGCCCAGCTAACTATGGCTACACCTTC.

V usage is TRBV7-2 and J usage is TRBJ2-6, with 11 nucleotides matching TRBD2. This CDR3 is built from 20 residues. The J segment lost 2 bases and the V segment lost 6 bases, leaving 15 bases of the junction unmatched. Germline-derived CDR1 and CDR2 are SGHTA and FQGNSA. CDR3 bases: TGTGCCAGCAGTGCAGGACTAGCGGGCCACGTAGTCCCTGGGGCCAACGTCCTGACTTTC. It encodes CASSAGLAGHVVPGANVLTF. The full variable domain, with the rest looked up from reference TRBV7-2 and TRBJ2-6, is GAGVSQSPSNKVTEKGKDVELRCDPISGHTALYWYRQSLGQGLEFLIYFQGNSAPDKSGLPSDRFSAERTGGSVSTLTIQRTQQEDSAVYLCASSAGLAGHVVPGANVLTFGAGSRLTVL.